The next 27 T cell receptor beta chains were all read from a single sample in a study of neurological immune-mediated disorders. TCRdb itself ran the 5' RACE reads through MiXCR, one entry per CDR3 protein. The data contain 40,000 to 55,000 distinct CDR3 sequences, 3% to 3.5% of them singletons. The sequenced sample was PBMCs. The receptors were sampled from a woman between 45 and 65 years old with multiple sclerosis.

This clonotype has ten or more counts. The chain has TRBV5-1 and TRBJ2-2; the D gene is possibly TRBD1 (6 bases). Germline loops: CDR1 SGHRS, CDR2 YFSETQ. The CDR3 loop spans 15 amino acids. The V and J ends lost 0 bases and 4 bases respectively, with 10 bases between them. In DNA form, the CDR3 reads TGCGCCAGCAGCTTGGCACAGGGCGGCACCGGGGAGCTGTTTTTT. Translating it yields CASSLAQGGTGELFF.

This clonotype has at least ten counts. The chain joins TRBV29-1 to TRBJ2-3; D is possibly TRBD1 or TRBD2 (5 bases each). Looked up from germline, CDR1 is SQVTM and CDR2 is ANQGSEA. The CDR3 covers 15 residues. V lost 3 bases to trimming and J lost 2 bases, with 15 bases between them. This CDR3 reads CSVEGVRGDTDTQYF. The CDR3 nucleotides are TGCAGCGTTGAGGGGGTGAGAGGGGACACAGATACGCAGTATTTT.

At least ten counts were recorded for this clonotype. V usage is TRBV3-1 and J usage is TRBJ1-1; the D is unclear. The V end lost 1 base, the J end lost 1 base, and 10 bases lay between the germline ends. Germline V gene data show CDR1 as LGHDT and CDR2 as YNNKEL (reference sequence). The CDR3 is 15 amino acids. This CDR3 is CASSQGGRGNTEAFF. The CDR3 DNA is TGTGCCAGCAGCCAAGGTGGACGGGGGAACACTGAAGCTTTCTTT.

There are many counts of this clonotype. This rearrangement joins TRBV7-2 to TRBJ1-5; D gene ambiguous. The CDR3 covers 20 residues. V lost 0 bases and J 2 bases, leaving 23 bases between the germline ends. The germline V gene has CDR1 SGHTA and CDR2 FQGNSA. DNA for the CDR3: TGTGCCAGCAGCTTAGCGATTCGCGGGCCGCGGTCGACGGGCAATCAGCCCCAGCATTTT. Translated, it gives CASSLAIRGPRSTGNQPQHF.

This clonotype showed up many times. The V and J genes are TRBV20-1 and TRBJ1-6; perhaps TRBD1 as D (5 bases). The CDR3 runs 16 residues. Germline V gene lookup returns CDR1 DFQATT and CDR2 SNEGSKA (reference sequence). V was pared by 0 bases and J by 7 bases, with 16 bases between. CDR3 loop: CSARDIFRDGNSPLHF. The CDR3 DNA sequence: TGCAGTGCTAGAGATATTTTTCGGGACGGCAATTCACCCCTCCACTTT.

This clonotype has ten or more counts. This chain uses TRBV15 with TRBJ1-6; TRBD1 might be the D (5 bases). CDR1 and CDR2 from the germline V gene are LNHNV and YYDKDF (reference sequence). V lost 4 bases and J lost 7, with 17 bases in between. The CDR3 spans 16 residues. The DNA for the CDR3 is TGTGCCACCAGCAAGATGTCCGGGGCAGACAATTCACCCCTCCACTTT. This encodes CATSKMSGADNSPLHF.

The chain has TRBV5-1 and TRBJ1-2; 9 bases agree with TRBD1. This CDR3 has 15 residues. Unmatched junction bases numbered 10, after V lost 4 bases and J lost 6 bases. CDR1 SGHRS and CDR2 YFSETQ come from the germline V gene. The CDR3 DNA reads TGCGCCAGCAGCCCCAACGGGACAGGGTCGAATGGCTACACCTTC. Its protein is CASSPNGTGSNGYTF.

This clonotype was seen ten or more times. The chain carries TRBV6-5 and TRBJ1-1, with D maybe TRBD1 (5 bases). Trimming cost V 6 bases and J 3 bases, with 14 bases left between them. Germline V gene sequence: CDR1 MNHEY, CDR2 SVGAGI. The CDR3 is 14 residues long. The CDR3 nucleotides are TGTGCCAGCAGGGAAGCTTGGGGGGACACTGAAGCTTTCTTT. This translates into CASREAWGDTEAFF.

This clonotype was seen at least ten times. This chain links TRBV6-6 with TRBJ2-1; D call uncertain. The V and J ends lost 6 bases and 0 bases respectively, with 3 bases between them. The CDR3 sequence is 12 residues long. Germline V gene lookup returns CDR1 MNHNY and CDR2 SVGAGI (reference sequence). CDR3 in amino acids: CASSVSYNEQFF. As DNA, the CDR3 is TGTGCCAGCAGCGTCTCCTACAATGAGCAGTTCTTC.

This clonotype was detected many times. This rearrangement joins TRBV12-3 or TRBV12-4 to TRBJ1-2, with D hard to call. This CDR3 comprises 14 residues. The V end lost 5 bases, the J end lost 6 bases, and 16 bases lay between the germline ends. The CDR3 is CASSPPGYVNGYTF. CDR3 DNA sequence: TGTGCCAGCAGTCCCCCCGGCTACGTGAATGGCTACACCTTC.

V gene TRBV25-1 combines with J gene TRBJ2-1; D gene unclear. The CDR3 extends over 11 amino acids. Germline-derived CDR1 and CDR2 are MGHDK and SYGVNS. Trimming shortened V by 3 bases and J by 9 bases, and 6 bases separated the two germline ends. CDR3 region: CASSDPPEQFF. CDR3 bases: TGTGCCAGCAGTGACCCCCCTGAGCAGTTCTTC.

This clonotype was seen repeatedly, ten times or more. This chain links TRBV9 with TRBJ2-3; 7 bases agree with TRBD2. CDR1 and CDR2 from the germline V gene are SGDLS and YYNGEE. V shed 3 bases and J 6 bases; nucleotides not matched to a gene: 4. The CDR3 runs 13 residues. The CDR3 loop reads CASSGLAADTQYF. CDR3 bases: TGTGCCAGCAGCGGGCTAGCGGCGGATACGCAGTATTTT. The full variable domain, completed using reference TRBV9 and TRBJ2-3, is DSGVTQTPKHLITATGQRVTLRCSPRSGDLSVYWYQQSLDQGLQFLIQYYNGEERAKGNILERFSAQQFPDLHSELNLSSLELGDSALYFCASSGLAADTQYFGPGTRLTVL.

This clonotype came up many times. V gene TRBV5-1 combines with J gene TRBJ2-1; 7 nucleotides match TRBD1. Trimming cost V 7 bases and J 9 bases; bases outside gene matches: 13. CDR3 size: 14 residues. Per germline, CDR1 SGHRS and CDR2 YFSETQ. CDR3 coding DNA: TGCGCCAGCCGGGACAGCGATGCCCTCTCTGAGCAGTTCTTC. Translated, it gives CASRDSDALSEQFF.

This clonotype was seen many times. J is TRBJ1-6 and V is TRBV9; tentatively, D is TRBD1 (5 bases). CDR1 and CDR2 from the germline V gene are SGDLS and YYNGEE. The CDR3 has 16 residues. Trimming removed 0 bases from V and 5 bases from J, with 12 bases in between. The CDR3 here is CASSVDPGADNSPLHF. The DNA of the CDR3 is TGTGCCAGCAGCGTAGACCCCGGGGCGGATAATTCACCCCTCCACTTT.

This clonotype was detected ten times or more. For the CDR3, the DNA is TGCGCCAGCAGCCAAGTACTTTCGACGTCGGGGGCGCATGGCTACACCTTC. Protein: CASSQVLSTSGAHGYTF. The gene calls are TRBV4-1 and TRBJ1-2, with D perhaps matching TRBD1 (6 bases). This CDR3 spans 17 amino acids. V was shortened by 1 base and J by 6 bases, with 21 bases between the two germline ends. Germline lookup yields CDR1 MGHRA and CDR2 YSYEKL.

The table lists this clonotype with many counts. The rearrangement uses TRBV5-6 and TRBJ2-3; D unresolved. Germline lookup yields CDR1 SGHDT and CDR2 YYEEEE. The CDR3 extends over 13 amino acids. The V end lost 4 bases, the J end lost 5 bases, and 11 bases lay between the germline ends. The CDR3 DNA follows: TGTGCCAGCAGCCGTAGTGGGGTAGATACGCAGTATTTT. This translates into CASSRSGVDTQYF. The whole variable domain, filled in from reference TRBV5-6 and TRBJ2-3, reads DAGVTQSPTHLIKTRGQQVTLRCSPKSGHDTVSWYQQALGQGPQFIFQYYEEEERQRGNFPDRFSGHQFPNYSSELNVNALLLGDSALYLCASSRSGVDTQYFGPGTRLTVL.

In its sample, this clonotype was seen many times. A read error may produce the germline difference seen at one junction end. J is TRBJ2-1 and V is TRBV6-1, with 10 positions matching TRBD1. Germline lookup yields CDR1 MNHNS and CDR2 SASEGT. This CDR3 is 11 amino acids long. The CDR3 DNA reads TGTGCCAGCAGTGGAGACAGGGGGCCGGTCTTC. It codes for CASSGDRGPVF.

At least ten counts were recorded for this clonotype. V gene TRBV20-1 combines with J gene TRBJ2-1, with D maybe TRBD2 (5 bases). Trimming stripped 2 bases from V and 2 bases from J, with 16 bases between. Germline values: CDR1 DFQATT, CDR2 SNEGSKA (reference sequence). CDR3 length: 16 amino acids. For the CDR3, the DNA is TGCAGTGCTAGACTGGCAGCGGAGACGCCCTACAATGAGCAGTTCTTC. Translating gives CSARLAAETPYNEQFF.

This clonotype has more than one count but fewer than ten. This may stem from a read error, because a much larger clone lies one nucleotide away. The chain couples TRBV10-3 to TRBJ1-5; no firm D call. Germline values: CDR1 ENHRY, CDR2 SYGVKD. The CDR3 runs 13 residues. CDR3 sequence: CASSNGLNQHQHF. As DNA, the CDR3 is TGTGCCTCCTCCAACGGGTTGAATCAGCACCAGCATTTT.

This clonotype was recorded many times. This chain links TRBV28 with TRBJ2-7, with 9 bases matching TRBD1. Germline loops: CDR1 MDHEN, CDR2 SYDVKM. The V segment lost 8 bases and the J segment 5 bases; nucleotides outside the gene matches: 16. The CDR3 contains 16 residues. CDR3 coding DNA: TGTGCCAGCGGCGTGCTTCCGGGACAGGGCGGGCACGAGCAGTACTTC. Amino acids: CASGVLPGQGGHEQYF.

This clonotype was seen many times. This chain uses TRBV7-2 with TRBJ2-2; 9 nucleotides align to TRBD2. The CDR3 runs 18 residues. The V gene end was trimmed by 2 bases and the J gene end by 2 bases; junction bases not matched to a gene: 9. Germline V lookup: CDR1 SGHTA, CDR2 FQGNSA. CDR3 DNA sequence: TGTGCCAGCAGCTTATTAGGCGGGAGGGCCTTTAACACCGGGGAGCTGTTTTTT. Translation gives CASSLLGGRAFNTGELFF.

This clonotype was seen many times. CDR3 region: CASSLGTGAQDYGYTF. CDR3 nucleotides: TGTGCCAGCAGTTTAGGGACGGGGGCGCAGGACTATGGCTACACCTTC. V is TRBV12-3 or TRBV12-4 and J is TRBJ1-2, with D tentatively TRBD1 (6 bases). Trimming left V 1 base short and J 3 bases short, with 15 bases between. This CDR3 contains 16 residues.

This clonotype was recorded many times. V gene TRBV12-3 or TRBV12-4 combines with J gene TRBJ2-1, with 9 bases aligning to TRBD1. This CDR3 is built from 16 residues. V lost 6 bases to trimming and J lost 0 bases; unmatched junction nucleotides: 6. The CDR3 loop reads CASRDRGGSSYNEQFF. Written as DNA, the CDR3 is TGTGCCAGCAGGGACAGGGGAGGCTCCTCCTACAATGAGCAGTTCTTC.

This clonotype was recorded at least ten times. The chain uses TRBV18 and TRBJ1-1; unclear D gene. The CDR3 covers 13 residues. Trimming removed 0 bases from V and 1 base from J, with 3 bases in between. Germline CDR1 is KGHSH and CDR2 is LQKENI. CDR3 bases: TGTGCCAGCTCACCACCTGGGAACACTGAAGCTTTCTTT. As protein: CASSPPGNTEAFF.

Many counts were recorded for this clonotype. The J gene is TRBJ2-3, the V gene TRBV15, with D hard to call. The length of the CDR3 is 13 residues. Trimming left V 0 bases short and J 1 base short, with 2 bases between. Germline CDR1 LNHNV, CDR2 YYDKDF (reference sequence). CDR3 protein: CATSRDGTDTQYF. The CDR3 coding sequence is TGTGCCACCAGCAGAGATGGCACAGATACGCAGTATTTT. The full variable domain, its missing parts supplied by reference TRBV15 and TRBJ2-3, is DAMVIQNPRYQVTQFGKPVTLSCSQTLNHNVMYWYQQKSSQAPKLLFHYYDKDFNNEADTPDNFQSRRPNTSFCFLDIRSPGLGDTAMYLCATSRDGTDTQYFGPGTRLTVL.

There are a few counts of this clonotype. The gene calls are TRBV19 and TRBJ2-7, with 9 positions matching TRBD2. Germline CDR1 is LNHDA and CDR2 is SQIVND (reference sequence). The CDR3 length is 16 residues. The V and J ends lost 5 bases and 2 bases, in that order; junction bases with no gene match: 10. The CDR3 DNA is TGTGCCAGTAGTGGCGGGAGGGCCACCAGAGCCTACGAGCAGTACTTC. Its protein is CASSGGRATRAYEQYF. The variable domain in full, with the rest retrieved from reference TRBV19 and TRBJ2-7, is DGGITQSPKYLFRKEGQNVTLSCEQNLNHDAMYWYRQDPGQGLRLIYYSQIVNDFQKGDIAEGYSVSREKKESFPLTVTSAQKNPTAFYLCASSGGRATRAYEQYFGPGTRLTVT.

This clonotype showed up many times. The chain joins TRBV5-1 to TRBJ2-6; D call uncertain. Trimming shortened V by 0 bases and J by 2 bases, and 3 bases separated the two germline ends. This CDR3 is 14 amino acids long. Germline V gene lookup returns CDR1 SGHRS and CDR2 YFSETQ. The CDR3 nucleotides read TGCGCCAGCAGCTTGGATCCTGGGGCCAACGTCCTGACTTTC. It encodes CASSLDPGANVLTF.